A single sample gave rise to the 12 T cell receptor beta chains below, sequenced in a study of cytomegalovirus exposure and HLA in healthy donors. The primer mix had 60 Vbeta and 13 Jbeta primers. Sequencing used immunoSEQ multiplex PCR; TCRdb keeps in-frame clones, though not all of them. The sample carries roughly 100,000 clones, roughly four fifths recorded once. The sample consisted of PBMCs. Receptors originate from a middle-aged man in good health and CMV-seronegative.

V usage is TRBV29-1 and J usage is TRBJ1-2; tentative D call: TRBD1 (6 bases). CDR3 length: 14 amino acids. In germline, CDR1 is SQVTM, CDR2 ANQGSEA. V lost 7 bases and J 4 bases, leaving 19 bases between the germline ends. The CDR3 DNA is TGCAGCGCAAGACTGCGGGGGCCGGGCTATGGCTACACCTTC. It codes for CSARLRGPGYGYTF.

This chain connects TRBV19 to TRBJ2-5, with 10 bases that match TRBD1. The V gene end was trimmed by 3 bases and the J gene end by 3 bases; junction bases not matched to a gene: 10. Per germline, CDR1 LNHDA and CDR2 SQIVND (reference sequence). This CDR3 spans 17 amino acids. DNA for the CDR3: TGTGCCAGTAGTATCGAGGGGGACAGGGGATATGAAGAGACCCAGTACTTC. Translated: CASSIEGDRGYEETQYF.

V and J are TRBV4-1 and TRBJ2-7, with D possibly being TRBD1 (6 bases). The length of the CDR3 is 16 residues. Trimming left V 1 base short and J 3 bases short, with 16 bases between. Looked up from germline, CDR1 is MGHRA and CDR2 is YSYEKL. The DNA for the CDR3 is TGCGCCAGCAGCCAAGGAGGGATACAGGGTTACTACGAGCAGTACTTC. The encoded protein is CASSQGGIQGYYEQYF.

The rearrangement joins TRBV28 to TRBJ2-3; 9 positions match TRBD2. Germline trimming cut 2 bases from V and 2 bases from J; bases unmatched to any gene: 8. This CDR3 is built from 17 residues. Germline CDR1 and CDR2: MDHEN and SYDVKM. In nucleotides, the CDR3 is TGTGCCAGCAGTTTAGGGCCAGCGGGGGGCCCCACAGATACGCAGTATTTT. Protein sequence: CASSLGPAGGPTDTQYF.

This clone was seen a single time. The rearrangement joins TRBV5-1 to TRBJ2-4; D gene uncertain. Germline CDR1 SGHRS, CDR2 YFSETQ. Trimming removed 2 bases at V and 7 bases at J, with 10 bases between. The CDR3 has 13 residues. The CDR3 protein is CASSFGQMNIQYF. DNA of the CDR3: TGCGCCAGCAGCTTTGGGCAGATGAACATTCAGTACTTC.

This clone was found many times. The rearrangement links TRBV4-1 to TRBJ1-3, with 8 positions matching TRBD1. V gave up 1 base and J gave up 4 bases; unmatched junction bases: 3. This CDR3 has 15 amino acids. From germline, CDR1 is MGHRA and CDR2 YSYEKL. This CDR3 is CASSQGQGTGNTIYF. As DNA, the CDR3 is TGCGCCAGCAGCCAAGGACAGGGGACGGGAAACACCATATATTTT.

A few counts support this clone. The chain uses TRBV28 and TRBJ1-1; TRBD1 aligns across 8 bases. This CDR3 contains 19 residues. Germline-derived CDR1 and CDR2 are MDHEN and SYDVKM. The ends lost 5 bases at V and 0 bases at J; junction bases unmatched: 17. CDR3 sequence reads: CASSASGGKYRGMNTEAFF. The CDR3 bases are TGTGCCAGCAGTGCTAGTGGGGGCAAATACAGGGGGATGAACACTGAAGCTTTCTTT. Drawing the rest from reference TRBV28 and TRBJ1-1, the complete variable domain is DVKVTQSSRYLVKRTGEKVFLECVQDMDHENMFWYRQDPGLGLRLIYFSYDVKMKEKGDIPEGYSVSREKKERFSLILESASTNQTSMYLCASSASGGKYRGMNTEAFFGQGTRLTVV.

The rearrangement links TRBV7-3 to TRBJ1-2; 10 bases match TRBD1. The CDR3 is 14 residues long. Germline V CDR1 and CDR2: SGHTA, FQGTGA. With V trimmed by 2 bases and J by 3 bases, 0 bases remained unmatched. CDR3 nucleotides: TGTGCCAGCAGCTTAGGACAGGGGGACTATGGCTACACCTTC. Amino acid sequence: CASSLGQGDYGYTF.

J is TRBJ2-5 and V is TRBV4-1; TRBD2 agrees at 14 bases. J was trimmed by 2 bases and V by 3 bases; bases with no gene match: 2. The CDR3 loop spans 16 amino acids. The germline CDR1 and CDR2 sequences are MGHRA and YSYEKL. In nucleotides, the CDR3 is TGCGCCAGCAGCCAGGGACTAGCGGGGGAGCAAGAGACCCAGTACTTC. Residues: CASSQGLAGEQETQYF.

This clone has just a few counts. V usage is TRBV6-6 and J usage is TRBJ1-1; D is unclear. The CDR3 is 13 amino acids. CDR1 and CDR2 from the germline V gene are MNHNY and SVGAGI (reference sequence). The V end was cut by 5 bases, the J end by 5 bases, with 12 bases between. CDR3 coding DNA: TGTGCCAGCAGTGCGCCTTTTGAGACTGAAGCTTTCTTT. It encodes CASSAPFETEAFF.

In this sample, this clone turned up a few times. This chain links TRBV5-1 with TRBJ1-3, with D possibly TRBD1 on 5 matching bases. Germline CDR1 SGHRS, CDR2 YFSETQ. The CDR3 is 12 amino acids. Trimming left V 10 bases short and J 12 bases short, with 20 bases between. CDR3 sequence reads: CAFQRTRGCIYF. In DNA, the CDR3 is TGCGCCTTTCAAAGAACTCGGGGGTGCATATATTTT.

The chain uses TRBV7-9 and TRBJ1-2, with D unresolved. V lost 2 bases and J lost 10, with 17 bases in between. This CDR3 has 14 amino acids. Germline V gives CDR1 SEHNR, CDR2 FQNEAQ (reference sequence). The DNA of the CDR3 is TGTGCCAGCAGCTTACAACTCTCCGGGAGGTCCTACACCTTC. Translation gives CASSLQLSGRSYTF.